This T cell receptor beta chain was recovered during a study of cytomegalovirus exposure and HLA in healthy donors. Regarding the study as a whole: The authors enumerated over 150 TCR beta chains as linked to cytomegalovirus. First-cohort TCR clusters were later found to tend to co-occur in the roughly 130 validation repertoires.

A note on this clone: Its antigen remains unknown.

The CDR3 has 15 residues. Germline CDR1 SEHNR, CDR2 FQNEAQ (reference sequence). V lost 7 bases, J lost 4 bases, and 20 bases lay in between. Measured with immunoSEQ multiplex PCR; TCRdb has only the in-frame clones, and not every one. The sample gives 200,000 to 250,000 clones, more than 85% of which show up once; approximately 12% is in the top ten. Sequencing used PBMCs. The clonotype comes from a man younger than 30 in good health and CMV-seropositive. This rearrangement joins TRBV7-9 to TRBJ2-7; D tentatively reads TRBD1 or TRBD2 (6 bases each). CDR3 DNA: TGTGCCAGCAACAAGGGGGTACAGGAGGGTTACGAGCAGTACTTC. This codes for CASNKGVQEGYEQYF. Full variable domain (missing parts from reference TRBV7-9 and TRBJ2-7): DTGVSQNPRHKITKRGQNVTFRCDPISEHNRLYWYRQTLGQGPEFLTYFQNEAQLEKSRLLSDRFSAERPKGSFSTLEIQRTEQGDSAMYLCASNKGVQEGYEQYFGPGTRLTVT.